The sequence of this T cell receptor beta chain was determined in a study of CD8+ T cells in alopecia areata. The treatment denotes: oral pan-JAK inhibitor, 5-10 mg twice daily. RNA, once extracted, was reverse transcribed into cDNA for use as the sequencing template. The table came from immunoSEQ multiplex PCR; TCRdb's copy has only in-frame clones and leaves some out. The sample consists of about 200,000 clones, roughly two fifths of them appearing once. The V gene's germline CDR1 is SGHRS and CDR2 YFSETQ. Trimming left V 2 bases short and J 0 bases short, with 7 bases between. The CDR3 runs 14 residues.

The specimen was CD4+ T cells sorted from blood, collected between weeks 30 and 35, from a patient treated with tofacitinib. The sequence derives from a human donor with alopecia areata. The chain carries TRBV5-1 and TRBJ2-3, with D maybe TRBD1 (5 bases). This CDR3 is CASSFKGSTDTQYF. The CDR3 DNA reads as TGCGCCAGCAGCTTTAAGGGGAGCACAGATACGCAGTATTTT.